The 2 T cell receptor beta chains reported below all come from one sample, sequenced in a study of cytomegalovirus exposure and HLA in healthy donors (dated 2017 in TCRdb). The method was the immunoSEQ multiplex PCR assay. The multiplex PCR relied on a mix of 60 forward primers for TCR Vbeta segments and 13 reverse primers for TCR Jbeta segments. In TCRdb, the immuneACCESS table is reduced to in-frame sequences with V and J assigned. These tables do not hold every clone; where another copy was compared, an unresolved V gene accounts for under half, and the others remain unexplained. This sample's records show approximately 190,000 clones. Of the sample, approximately 0.74% falls within the top ten clones. What was sequenced was PBMCs. Receptors were obtained from a boy between 10 and 17 years old in good health and CMV-seronegative.

J is TRBJ2-7 and V is TRBV14; 9 nucleotides match TRBD1. The germline V gene has CDR1 SGHDN and CDR2 FVKESK. CDR3 length: 14 residues. Germline trimming cut 6 bases from V and 3 bases from J; bases unmatched to any gene: 6. CDR3 nucleotide sequence: TGTGCCAGCAGTCGGACAGGGGATAACTACGAGCAGTACTTC. It translates to CASSRTGDNYEQYF.

The J gene is TRBJ2-4, the V gene TRBV11-2; 9 bases fit TRBD2. CDR1 and CDR2 (germline): SGHAT, FQNNGV. The CDR3 contains 19 residues. The V segment lost 7 bases and the J segment 0 bases; nucleotides outside the gene matches: 16. The CDR3 DNA is TGTGCCAGCACCCCCCCCTCCAGCGGGGGGCCGCTAGCCAAAAACATTCAGTACTTC. It yields the protein CASTPPSSGGPLAKNIQYF.